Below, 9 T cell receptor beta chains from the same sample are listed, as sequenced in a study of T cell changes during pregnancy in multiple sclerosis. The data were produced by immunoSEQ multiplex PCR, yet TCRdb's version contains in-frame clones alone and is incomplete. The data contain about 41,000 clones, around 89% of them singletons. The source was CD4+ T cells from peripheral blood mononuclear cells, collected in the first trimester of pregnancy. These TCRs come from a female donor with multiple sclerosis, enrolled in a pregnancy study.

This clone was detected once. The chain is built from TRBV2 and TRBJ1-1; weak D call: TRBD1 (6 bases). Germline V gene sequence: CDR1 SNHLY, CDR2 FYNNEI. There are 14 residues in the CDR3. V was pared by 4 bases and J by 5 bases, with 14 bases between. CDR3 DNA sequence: TGTGCCAGCAGTGTGGGGGGAGGGGGAACTGAAGCTTTCTTT. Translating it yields CASSVGGGGTEAFF. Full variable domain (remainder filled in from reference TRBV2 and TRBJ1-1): EPEVTQTPSHQVTQMGQEVILRCVPISNHLYFYWYRQILGQKVEFLVSFYNNEISEKSEIFDDQFSVERPDGSNFTLKIRSTKLEDSAMYFCASSVGGGGTEAFFGQGTRLTVV.

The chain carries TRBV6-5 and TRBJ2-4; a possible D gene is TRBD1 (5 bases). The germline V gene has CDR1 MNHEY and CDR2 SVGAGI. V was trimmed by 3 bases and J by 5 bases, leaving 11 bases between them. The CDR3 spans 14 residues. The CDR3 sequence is CASSYAQGQNIQYF. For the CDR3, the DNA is TGTGCCAGCAGTTATGCGCAGGGCCAAAACATTCAGTACTTC.

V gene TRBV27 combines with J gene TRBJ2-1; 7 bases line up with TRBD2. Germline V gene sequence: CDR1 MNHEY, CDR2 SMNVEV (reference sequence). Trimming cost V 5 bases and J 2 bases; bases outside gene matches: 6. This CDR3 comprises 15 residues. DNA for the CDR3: TGTGCCAGCAGTAGCGGGGCGGGGGCCTACAATGAGCAGTTCTTC. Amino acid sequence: CASSSGAGAYNEQFF.

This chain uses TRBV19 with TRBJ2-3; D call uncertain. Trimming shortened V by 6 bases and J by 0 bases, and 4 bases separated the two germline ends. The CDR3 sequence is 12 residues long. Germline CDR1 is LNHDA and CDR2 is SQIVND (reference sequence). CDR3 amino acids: CASSLSTDTQYF. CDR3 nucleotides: TGTGCCAGTAGCCTTAGCACAGATACGCAGTATTTT.

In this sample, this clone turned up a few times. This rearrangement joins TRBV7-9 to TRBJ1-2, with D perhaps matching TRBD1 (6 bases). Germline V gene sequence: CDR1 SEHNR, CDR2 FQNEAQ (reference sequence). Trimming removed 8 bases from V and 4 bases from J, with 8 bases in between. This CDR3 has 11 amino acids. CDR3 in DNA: TGTGCCAGCGGGACAATCTATGGCTACACCTTC. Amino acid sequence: CASGTIYGYTF.

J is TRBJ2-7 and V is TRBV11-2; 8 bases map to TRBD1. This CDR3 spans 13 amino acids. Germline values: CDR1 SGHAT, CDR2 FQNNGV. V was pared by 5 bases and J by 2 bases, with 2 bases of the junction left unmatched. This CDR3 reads CASSQQGAYEQYF. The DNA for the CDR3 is TGTGCCAGCAGCCAACAGGGGGCCTACGAGCAGTACTTC.

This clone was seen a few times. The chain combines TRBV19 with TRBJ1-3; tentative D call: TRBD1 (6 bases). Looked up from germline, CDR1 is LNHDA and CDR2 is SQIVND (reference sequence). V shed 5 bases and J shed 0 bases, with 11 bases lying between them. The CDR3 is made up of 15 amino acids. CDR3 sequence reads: CASSSTGLSGNTIYF. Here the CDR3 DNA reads TGTGCCAGTAGTTCGACAGGTCTCTCTGGAAACACCATATATTTT.

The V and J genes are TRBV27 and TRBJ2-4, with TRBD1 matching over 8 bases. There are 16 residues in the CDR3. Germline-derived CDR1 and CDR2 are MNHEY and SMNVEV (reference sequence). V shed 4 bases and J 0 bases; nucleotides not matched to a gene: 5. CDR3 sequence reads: CASSYWTGQAKNIQYF. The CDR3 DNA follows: TGTGCCAGCAGTTACTGGACAGGGCAAGCCAAAAACATTCAGTACTTC.

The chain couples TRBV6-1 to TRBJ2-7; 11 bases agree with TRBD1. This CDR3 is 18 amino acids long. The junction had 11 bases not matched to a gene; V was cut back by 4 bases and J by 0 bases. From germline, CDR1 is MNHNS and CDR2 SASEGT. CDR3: CASSGPGQGAVVSYEQYF. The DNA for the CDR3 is TGTGCCAGCAGTGGACCAGGACAGGGGGCGGTGGTCTCCTACGAGCAGTACTTC.